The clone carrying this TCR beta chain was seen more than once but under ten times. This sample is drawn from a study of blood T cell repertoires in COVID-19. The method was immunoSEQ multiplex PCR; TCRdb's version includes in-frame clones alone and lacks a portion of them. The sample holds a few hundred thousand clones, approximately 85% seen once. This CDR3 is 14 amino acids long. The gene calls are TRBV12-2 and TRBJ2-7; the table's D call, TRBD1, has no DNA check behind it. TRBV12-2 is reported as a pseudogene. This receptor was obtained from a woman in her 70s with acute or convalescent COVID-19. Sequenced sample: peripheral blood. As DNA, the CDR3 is TGTGCAAGTCGCCTCCACGGACAGGGAACCGAGCAGTACTTC. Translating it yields CASRLHGQGTEQYF.